Each of the 20 T cell receptor beta chains below was sequenced from the same sample in a study of T cells in Graves' hyperthyroidism and ophthalmopathy. The TCR beta CDR3 regions underwent amplification using RNA transcripts as the source. An initial round of RT-PCR targeting the TCR CDR3 relied on the HTBI primer set. A single record per CDR3 protein comes from TCRdb applying MiXCR to the multiplex PCR reads. The sample holds over 500,000 distinct CDR3 sequences, around 50% seen once. The sample was peripheral blood or thyroid tissue (not recorded which). Receptor source: an adult woman with Graves' disease, either hyperthyroidism or ophthalmopathy (not recorded which).

This clonotype was counted at least ten times. The chain links TRBV9 to TRBJ2-5, with a possible D match to TRBD1 (6 bases). The CDR3 spans 15 residues. V gave up 1 base and J gave up 0 bases, with 10 bases separating them. Germline CDR1 and CDR2: SGDLS and YYNGEE. The chain's CDR3 is CASSVFGQYQETQYF. Here the CDR3 DNA reads TGTGCCAGCAGCGTATTCGGACAGTACCAAGAGACCCAGTACTTC.

This chain links TRBV12-3 or TRBV12-4 with TRBJ1-2; perhaps TRBD1 as D (6 bases). V shed 8 bases and J shed 8 bases, with 18 bases lying between them. This CDR3 contains 13 residues. CDR3 region: CASAPNRAYGYTF. CDR3 sequence (DNA): TGTGCCAGCGCCCCTAACAGGGCTTACGGCTACACCTTC.

The chain joins TRBV19 to TRBJ1-1; D gene unclear. CDR1 LNHDA and CDR2 SQIVND come from the germline V gene (reference sequence). The CDR3 length is 14 residues. V was pared by 0 bases and J by 7 bases, with 12 bases between. Here the CDR3 reads CASSIDRWAIEAFF. CDR3 DNA: TGTGCCAGTAGTATAGATCGATGGGCGATTGAAGCTTTCTTT.

In its sample, this clonotype was seen many times. Relative to the germline gene, one junction end is altered; a read error may explain this. V gene TRBV7-9 combines with J gene TRBJ2-7; TRBD1 might be the D (5 bases). Germline V gene data show CDR1 as SEHNR and CDR2 as FQNEAQ (reference sequence). CDR3 length: 13 amino acids. The CDR3 region is CASSPDRTYEQYF. The CDR3 DNA follows: TGCGCCAGCAGCCCCGACAGAACCTACGAGCAGTACTTC.

This clonotype was seen a few times. The chain couples TRBV11-2 to TRBJ2-7; 9 bases fit TRBD2. Looked up from germline, CDR1 is SGHAT and CDR2 is FQNNGV. The CDR3 spans 18 residues. V lost 4 bases and J lost 2; bases outside the gene matches: 15. The CDR3 protein is CASSWEAALAGKAYEQYF. The DNA for the CDR3 is TGTGCCAGCAGCTGGGAAGCCGCACTAGCGGGCAAAGCCTACGAGCAGTACTTC.

Comment on this clonotype: The final CDR3 position lacks the conserved phenylalanine or tryptophan, pointing to a likely read error. The DNA is left out, because the CDR3 cannot be placed on it with certainty; the CDR3 is given as TCRdb lists it. The chain uses TRBV15 and TRBJ2-2; the DNA was not used to check the table's D call, TRBD1. Germline lookup yields CDR1 LNHNV and CDR2 YYDKDF (reference sequence). Both ends counted, the CDR3 spans 8 residues. CDR3 protein: CATSRGQG.

This clonotype was found many times. The chain's CDR3 is CASSILDRGTYEQYF. In DNA form, the CDR3 reads TGTGCCAGTAGTATTCTGGACAGGGGGACCTACGAGCAGTACTTC. The V call is TRBV19, the J call TRBJ2-7, with 10 bases aligning to TRBD1. There are 15 residues in the CDR3. From germline, CDR1 is LNHDA and CDR2 SQIVND (reference sequence). V shed 3 bases, J shed 2 bases, and the junction held 4 bases outside the gene matches.

This clonotype was seen only a few times. The chain joins TRBV19 to TRBJ2-7, with TRBD2 as a possible D gene (6 bases). From germline, CDR1 is LNHDA and CDR2 SQIVND (reference sequence). V dropped 9 bases and J dropped 3 bases, with 12 bases sitting between them. The CDR3 sequence is 12 residues long. The CDR3 loop reads CARLEGIYEQYF. CDR3 DNA sequence: TGTGCCAGGTTGGAGGGCATCTACGAGCAGTACTTC.

As for this clonotype: At one end the junction does not follow the germline gene, possibly because of a read error. The chain combines TRBV10-3 with TRBJ2-5, with 8 nucleotides matching TRBD2. The CDR3 consists of 8 residues. Germline V lookup: CDR1 ENHRY, CDR2 SYGVKD. As DNA, the CDR3 is TGTGCCATCAGCCCGGGAGGGTTC. It translates to CAISPGGF.

The rearrangement joins TRBV9 to TRBJ2-7, with 14 bases aligning to TRBD2. V was clipped by 1 base and J by 6 bases; unmatched bases: 12. The V gene's germline CDR1 is SGDLS and CDR2 YYNGEE. The length of the CDR3 is 18 residues. This CDR3 is CASSVRGGLAGETGEQYF. For the CDR3, the DNA is TGTGCCAGCAGCGTAAGAGGGGGACTAGCGGGGGAAACCGGCGAGCAGTACTTC.

This clonotype was seen more than once but under ten times. The chain carries TRBV5-1 and TRBJ1-1; D gene ambiguous. Germline CDR1 and CDR2: SGHRS and YFSETQ. V dropped 0 bases and J dropped 8 bases, with 11 bases sitting between them. This CDR3 has 13 residues. In DNA form, the CDR3 reads TGCGCCAGCAGCTTGGACGTCAACCCAGAAGCTTTCTTT. Translating it yields CASSLDVNPEAFF. Together with reference TRBV5-1 and TRBJ1-1, the CDR3 gives the full variable domain: KAGVTQTPRYLIKTRGQQVTLSCSPISGHRSVSWYQQTPGQGLQFLFEYFSETQRNKGNFPGRFSGRQFSNSRSEMNVSTLELGDSALYLCASSLDVNPEAFFGQGTRLTVV.

This clonotype was seen many times. The V call is TRBV12-5, the J call TRBJ1-1; D unclear. The V gene lost 6 bases and the J gene lost 11 bases, with 19 bases spanning the gap. The CDR3 sequence is 13 residues long. The germline gives CDR1 LGHNT, CDR2 FRNRAP. CDR3 amino acids: CASGPGGHRGAFF. Written as DNA, the CDR3 is TGTGCTAGTGGCCCAGGAGGGCACAGAGGGGCTTTCTTT. The whole variable domain, filled in from reference TRBV12-5 and TRBJ1-1, reads DARVTQTPRHKVTEMGQEVTMRCQPILGHNTVFWYRQTMMQGLELLAYFRNRAPLDDSGMPKDRFSAEMPDATLATLKIQPSEPRDSAVYFCASGPGGHRGAFFGQGTRLTVV.

The V and J genes are TRBV7-6 and TRBJ2-5, with D perhaps TRBD2 (5 bases). This CDR3 has 13 amino acids. Germline-derived CDR1 and CDR2 are SGHVS and FNYEAQ. CDR3 residues: CASRGPPGETQYF. CDR3 nucleotide sequence: TGTGCTAGCCGCGGACCGCCGGGGGAGACCCAGTACTTC.

This clonotype appeared many times. This chain joins TRBV6-5 and TRBJ1-1; 7 bases are a match to TRBD1. Germline CDR1 and CDR2: MNHEY and SVGAGI. The ends lost 4 bases at V and 1 base at J; junction bases unmatched: 3. The CDR3 has 14 amino acids. The CDR3 nucleotides read TGTGCCAGCAGTTCCCGACAGGGGAACACTGAAGCTTTCTTT. This gives the protein CASSSRQGNTEAFF.

This clonotype was counted only a few times. This rearrangement joins TRBV7-9 to TRBJ1-1; TRBD1 might be the D (6 bases). CDR3 length: 12 amino acids. Germline values: CDR1 SEHNR, CDR2 FQNEAQ (reference sequence). The CDR3 DNA follows: TGTGCGAGGGGGGAAGGGGGCACTGAAGCTTTCTTT. It is translated as CARGEGGTEAFF.

Turning to this clonotype: A read error may produce the germline difference seen at one junction end. The chain combines TRBV7-3 with TRBJ1-2; a possible D gene is TRBD1 (6 bases). This CDR3 is 14 amino acids long. The germline gives CDR1 SGHTA, CDR2 FQGTGA. CDR3: CASSQAGADYGYTF. CDR3 bases: TGCGCCAGCAGCCAGGCAGGGGCGGACTATGGCTACACCTTC.

The gene calls are TRBV20-1 and TRBJ1-6; tentatively, D is TRBD1 (6 bases). V lost 5 bases and J lost 8, with 16 bases in between. CDR1 DFQATT and CDR2 SNEGSKA come from the germline V gene (reference sequence). The CDR3 length is 14 residues. CDR3 sequence (DNA): TGCAGTGCTTATACCCGGGACAAATATTCACCCCTCCACTTT. Protein: CSAYTRDKYSPLHF.

Concerning this clonotype: One end of the junction is discordant with germline, which a read error may explain. The chain carries TRBV14 and TRBJ1-2; unclear D gene. Germline V gives CDR1 SGHDN, CDR2 FVKESK. CDR3 length: 13 residues. The CDR3 DNA is TGTGTCAGCAGCCGGCTGCCAGGCTATGGCTACACCTTC. As protein: CVSSRLPGYGYTF.

This clonotype was recorded many times. The V and J genes are TRBV14 and TRBJ1-3; D ambiguous. The CDR3 totals 14 residues. V lost 0 bases, J lost 6 bases, and 9 bases lay in between. The germline V gene has CDR1 SGHDN and CDR2 FVKESK. CDR3 residues: CASSQENRPNTIYF. The CDR3 DNA sequence: TGTGCCAGCAGCCAAGAAAACAGACCAAACACCATATATTTT.

In DNA, the CDR3 is TGTGCCAGCAGCGACACCTACTCTGGAAACACTGAAGCTTTCTTT. Translation: CASSDTYSGNTEAFF. The chain couples TRBV12-3 or TRBV12-4 to TRBJ1-1; D gene ambiguous. Trimming removed 6 bases from V and 2 bases from J, with 16 bases in between. The CDR3 extends over 15 amino acids.